The 14 T cell receptor beta chains below were found in one sample sequenced in a study of circulating tumor DNA in untreated peripheral T-cell lymphoma. Some clones are missing from TCRdb's copy, which holds only in-frame ones; the method was immunoSEQ multiplex PCR. The sample contains 90 to 140 clones, about 80% of which appear only once. Sequenced: tumor tissue. The receptors were sampled from a human donor with peripheral T-cell lymphoma.

The chain uses TRBV19 and TRBJ2-3, with D possibly being TRBD1 or TRBD2 (5 bases each). CDR3 size: 16 residues. Germline loops: CDR1 LNHDA, CDR2 SQIVND (reference sequence). Trimming removed 3 bases from V and 3 bases from J, with 16 bases in between. The CDR3 spells CASSMMGPWGTDTQYF. CDR3 DNA: TGTGCCAGTAGTATGATGGGACCGTGGGGGACAGATACGCAGTATTTT.

The rearrangement joins TRBV11-3 to TRBJ2-3; 9 positions match TRBD2. This CDR3 has 14 amino acids. Germline-derived CDR1 and CDR2 are SGHNT and YENEEA. The V gene end was trimmed by 2 bases and the J gene end by 4 bases; junction bases not matched to a gene: 1. CDR3 loop: CASSLSGGPDTQYF. The CDR3 DNA reads as TGTGCCAGCAGCTTAAGCGGGGGGCCAGATACGCAGTATTTT.

This clone was observed a single time. The genes are TRBV5-1 and TRBJ2-2; 7 bases are shared with TRBD1. The CDR3 length is 18 residues. The V and J ends lost 0 bases and 0 bases, in that order; junction bases with no gene match: 8. The V gene's germline CDR1 is SGHRS and CDR2 YFSETQ. The CDR3 DNA reads as TGCGCCAGCAGCTTGGACCCTGGGACAGTCGCGAACACCGGGGAGCTGTTTTTT. The encoded protein is CASSLDPGTVANTGELFF.

Judged by abundance, this clone is large. V is TRBV21-1 and J is TRBJ1-3. TRBV21-1 is a recognized pseudogene. The CDR3 runs 15 residues. CDR3 protein: CASSLVGALGNTIYF. CDR3 DNA: TGTGCCAGCAGTTTAGTCGGGGCGCTCGGAAACACCATATATTTT.

The chain carries TRBV30 and TRBJ1-1; TRBD1 might be the D (6 bases). Germline loops: CDR1 GTSNPN, CDR2 SVGIG (reference sequence). V was clipped by 4 bases and J by 5 bases, with 11 bases between them. The CDR3 has 12 residues. In DNA, the CDR3 is TGTGCCTGGATGACAGGCTGGACTGAAGCTTTCTTT. Its translation: CAWMTGWTEAFF.

The chain couples TRBV11-3 to TRBJ2-3, with TRBD2 identical over 7 bases. This CDR3 is 15 amino acids long. V lost 4 bases to trimming and J lost 2 bases; unmatched junction nucleotides: 6. CDR1 is SGHNT, CDR2 YENEEA, per germline. CDR3 sequence (DNA): TGTGCCAGCAGCTGGGACTACCTCTCCACAGATACGCAGTATTTT. The encoded protein is CASSWDYLSTDTQYF.

The chain combines TRBV18 with TRBJ2-2, with D hard to call. The CDR3 extends over 14 amino acids. Germline-derived CDR1 and CDR2 are KGHSH and LQKENI. Trimming shortened V by 0 bases and J by 5 bases, and 7 bases separated the two germline ends. DNA of the CDR3: TGTGCCAGCTCACCACCCATGATGACCGGGGAGCTGTTTTTT. This codes for CASSPPMMTGELFF.

The V gene is TRBV11-3, the J gene TRBJ2-3, with D maybe TRBD2 (6 bases). Germline CDR1 SGHNT, CDR2 YENEEA. The CDR3 is 17 amino acids. V was cut by 1 base and J by 6 bases, with 20 bases left in between. The CDR3 nucleotides are TGTGCCAGCAGCTTAGTCGGACTCCACAGCGGGTTTGATACGCAGTATTTT. Protein: CASSLVGLHSGFDTQYF.

The chain is built from TRBV7-4 and TRBJ2-5; no definite D call. Germline CDR1 reads SGHVT; CDR2 reads SQSDAQ. Trimming took 2 bases from V and 2 from J, leaving 6 bases between them. This CDR3 is built from 13 residues. Written as DNA, the CDR3 is TGTGCCAGCAGCTTACTCGGGCAAGAGACCCAGTACTTC. This translates into CASSLLGQETQYF.

The V call is TRBV11-3, the J call TRBJ2-5; TRBD1 might be the D (6 bases). V was trimmed by 5 bases and J by 3 bases, leaving 13 bases between them. This CDR3 is built from 14 residues. Per germline, CDR1 SGHNT and CDR2 YENEEA. The CDR3 DNA is TGTGCCAGCAGCACAACCGGGACAAAAGAGACCCAGTACTTC. Translating it yields CASSTTGTKETQYF.

The rearrangement joins TRBV30 to TRBJ2-7; D is possibly TRBD2 (5 bases). V gave up 4 bases and J gave up 2 bases, with 12 bases separating them. Germline values: CDR1 GTSNPN, CDR2 SVGIG (reference sequence). The CDR3 has 13 residues. CDR3 nucleotide sequence: TGTGCCTGGATCGGACTTGGCGCCTACGAGCAGTACTTC. This codes for CAWIGLGAYEQYF.

The chain carries TRBV11-3 and TRBJ1-6, with D perhaps matching TRBD1 (5 bases). V was pared by 3 bases and J by 7 bases, with 10 bases between. Germline CDR1 and CDR2: SGHNT and YENEEA. The CDR3 length is 14 residues. The CDR3 nucleotides are TGTGCCAGCAGCTTGGGGACGGTAAATTCACCCCTCCACTTT. Encoded protein: CASSLGTVNSPLHF.

This clone was seen a single time. No conserved phenylalanine or tryptophan ends this CDR3, so it is likely a read error. No DNA is shown, since the ends of the CDR3 on it are uncertain; the CDR3 is the one TCRdb lists. The chain recombines TRBV23-1 with TRBJ1-2; TRBD1 is the table's D call, not checked against the DNA. TRBV23-1 is given ORF status, its function remaining uncertain. 13 amino acids form the CDR3, both terminal residues included. The CDR3 loop reads CASSRFRLRRKTY.

The chain joins TRBV6-8 to TRBJ2-7; 7 positions agree with TRBD1. Trimming removed 5 bases from V and 6 bases from J; junction bases left unmatched: 10. CDR1 MNHGY and CDR2 SAAAGT come from the germline V gene. The CDR3 sequence is 14 residues long. CDR3 nucleotides: TGTGCCAGCAGTCGAACAGGGGTAGTAGGCGAGCAGTACTTC. Translated: CASSRTGVVGEQYF.